The entry that follows covers one TCR beta chain sequence. The data were produced by immunoSEQ multiplex PCR, yet TCRdb's version contains in-frame clones alone and is incomplete. The table records 150,000 or so clones, about nine tenths of them present only once. This entry belongs to a study of blood T cell repertoires in COVID-19. Study at large: Researchers got acute and convalescent COVID-19 samples from the United States, Italy and Spain.

The germline V gene encodes CDR1 SNHLY and CDR2 FYNNEI. The V gene lost 8 bases and the J gene lost 4 bases, with 15 bases spanning the gap. The CDR3 is 15 amino acids. The chain links TRBV2 to TRBJ1-6; possibly TRBD1 for D (6 bases). The receptor's source is a man aged 25 to 40 with COVID-19, enrolled during active disease. Specimen: peripheral blood. The CDR3 DNA reads as TGTGCCAGCGTGTTTGAGGGGACATATAATTCACCCCTCCACTTT. Its translation: CASVFEGTYNSPLHF.